The subject of this entry is one TCR beta chain. Its target is unknown. The naive gate required viable CD3+CD4+ or CD3+CD8+ cells with CCR7+CD45RA+CD45RO-CD95-CD27+CD28+ phenotype. Repertoires were generated with immunoSEQ multiplex PCR, while TCRdb's copy carries only in-frame clones and drops some. Among around 31,000 clones listed, roughly nine tenths were seen once. These data originate in a study of T cells after posttransplantation cyclophosphamide. Whole-study results and caveats: Later post-transplant blood repertoires were often dominated by donor CD8+ memory clones. Blood and skin or GI T cell repertoires showed limited TRB overlap. After PTCy, TRB diversity resembled that of CNI/methotrexate controls.

The length of the CDR3 is 15 residues. Germline V lookup: CDR1 MNHEY, CDR2 SVGAGI. V gave up 8 bases and J gave up 0 bases; unmatched junction bases: 6. Source material: naive CD4+ T cells sorted from blood. The chain carries TRBV6-5 and TRBJ2-1, with TRBD2 matching over 8 bases. The clonotype comes from a man aged 30 to 39 in good health and a related stem cell transplant donor. As DNA, the CDR3 is TGTGCCAGCTCCTTAGCGGGAAGCTCCTACAATGAGCAGTTCTTC. As protein: CASSLAGSSYNEQFF.